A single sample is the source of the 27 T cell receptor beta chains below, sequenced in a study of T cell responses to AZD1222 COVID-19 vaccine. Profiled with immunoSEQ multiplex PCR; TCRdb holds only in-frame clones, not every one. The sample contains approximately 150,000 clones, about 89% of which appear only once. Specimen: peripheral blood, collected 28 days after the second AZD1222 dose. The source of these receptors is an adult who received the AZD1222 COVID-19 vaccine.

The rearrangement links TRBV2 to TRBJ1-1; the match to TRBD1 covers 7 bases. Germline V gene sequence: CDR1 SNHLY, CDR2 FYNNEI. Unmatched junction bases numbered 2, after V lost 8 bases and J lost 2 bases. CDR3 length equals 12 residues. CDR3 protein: CASGDSNTEAFF. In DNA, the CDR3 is TGTGCCAGCGGGGACAGCAACACTGAAGCTTTCTTT.

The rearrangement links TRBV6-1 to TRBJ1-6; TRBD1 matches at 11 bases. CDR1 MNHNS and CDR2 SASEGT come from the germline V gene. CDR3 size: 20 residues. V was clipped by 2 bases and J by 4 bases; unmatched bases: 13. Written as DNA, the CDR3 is TGTGCCAGCAGTGAACTTCCGGGACAGGGGGATCGGGCTTATAATTCACCCCTCCACTTT. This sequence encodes CASSELPGQGDRAYNSPLHF.

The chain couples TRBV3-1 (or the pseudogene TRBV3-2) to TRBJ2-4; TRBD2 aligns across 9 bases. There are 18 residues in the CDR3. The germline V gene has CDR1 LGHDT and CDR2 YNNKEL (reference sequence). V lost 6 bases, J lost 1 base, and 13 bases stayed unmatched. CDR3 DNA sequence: TGTGCCAGCAGGGACGGGGCTAGCGGGGCGAGGGCCAAAAACATTCAGTACTTC. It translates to CASRDGASGARAKNIQYF.

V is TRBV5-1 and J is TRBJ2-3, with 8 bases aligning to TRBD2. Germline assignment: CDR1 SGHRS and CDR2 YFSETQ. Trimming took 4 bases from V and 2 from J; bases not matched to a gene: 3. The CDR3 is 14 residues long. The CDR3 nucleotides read TGCGCCAGCAGCCGGCGGGAGGCCACAGATACGCAGTATTTT. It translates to CASSRREATDTQYF.

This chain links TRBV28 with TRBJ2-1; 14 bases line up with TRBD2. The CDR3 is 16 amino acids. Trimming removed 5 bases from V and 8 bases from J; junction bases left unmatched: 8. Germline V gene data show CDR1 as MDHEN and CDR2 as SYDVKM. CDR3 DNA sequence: TGTGCCAGCAGTCCACTCCCGGGACTAGCGGGAGATGAGCAGTTCTTC. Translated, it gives CASSPLPGLAGDEQFF.

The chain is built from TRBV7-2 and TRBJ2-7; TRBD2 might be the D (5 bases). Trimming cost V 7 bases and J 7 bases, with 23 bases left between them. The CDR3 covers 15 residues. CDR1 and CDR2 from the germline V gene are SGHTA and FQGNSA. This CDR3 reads CASNPRPGYPTEQYF. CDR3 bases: TGTGCCAGCAACCCGAGGCCGGGATACCCTACGGAGCAGTACTTC.

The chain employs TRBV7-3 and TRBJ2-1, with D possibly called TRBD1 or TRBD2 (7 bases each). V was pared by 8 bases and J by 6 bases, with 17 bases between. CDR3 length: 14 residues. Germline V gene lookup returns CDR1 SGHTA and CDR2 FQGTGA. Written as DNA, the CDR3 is TGTGCCAGCTCGGGGGGACAGAGCCTCAATGAGCAGTTCTTC. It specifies CASSGGQSLNEQFF.

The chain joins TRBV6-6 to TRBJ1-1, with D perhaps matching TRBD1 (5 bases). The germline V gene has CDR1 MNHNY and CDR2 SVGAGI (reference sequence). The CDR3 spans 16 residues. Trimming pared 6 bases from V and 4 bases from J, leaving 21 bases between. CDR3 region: CASRRSGTSSGTEAFF. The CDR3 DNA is TGTGCCAGCAGGAGATCCGGGACCTCGAGTGGCACTGAAGCTTTCTTT.

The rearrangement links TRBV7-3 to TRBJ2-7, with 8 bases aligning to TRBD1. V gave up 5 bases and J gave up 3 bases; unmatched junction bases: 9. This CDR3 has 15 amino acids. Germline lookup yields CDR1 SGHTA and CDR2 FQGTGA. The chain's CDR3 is CASSQQGDRYYEQYF. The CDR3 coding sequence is TGTGCCAGCAGCCAGCAAGGGGACAGGTACTACGAGCAGTACTTC.

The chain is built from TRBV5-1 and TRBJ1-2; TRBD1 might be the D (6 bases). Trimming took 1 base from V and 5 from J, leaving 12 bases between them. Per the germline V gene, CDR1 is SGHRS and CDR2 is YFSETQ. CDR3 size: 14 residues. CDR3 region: CASSLSTGKYGYTF. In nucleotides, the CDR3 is TGCGCCAGCAGCTTGAGTACAGGGAAATATGGCTACACCTTC.

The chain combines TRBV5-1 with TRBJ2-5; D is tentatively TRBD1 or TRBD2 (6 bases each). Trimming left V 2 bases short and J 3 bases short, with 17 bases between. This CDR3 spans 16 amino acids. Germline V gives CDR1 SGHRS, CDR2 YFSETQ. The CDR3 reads CASSFSGAGFKETQYF. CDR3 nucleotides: TGCGCCAGCAGCTTTTCGGGGGCCGGATTTAAAGAGACCCAGTACTTC. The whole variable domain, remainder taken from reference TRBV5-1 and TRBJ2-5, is KAGVTQTPRYLIKTRGQQVTLSCSPISGHRSVSWYQQTPGQGLQFLFEYFSETQRNKGNFPGRFSGRQFSNSRSEMNVSTLELGDSALYLCASSFSGAGFKETQYFGPGTRLLVL.

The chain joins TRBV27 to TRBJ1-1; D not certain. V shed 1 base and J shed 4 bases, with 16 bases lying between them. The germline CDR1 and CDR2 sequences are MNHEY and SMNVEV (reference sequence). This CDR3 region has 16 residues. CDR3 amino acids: CASSLYKGFVSTEAFF. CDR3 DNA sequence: TGTGCCAGCAGTTTATATAAGGGTTTCGTTTCCACTGAAGCTTTCTTT.

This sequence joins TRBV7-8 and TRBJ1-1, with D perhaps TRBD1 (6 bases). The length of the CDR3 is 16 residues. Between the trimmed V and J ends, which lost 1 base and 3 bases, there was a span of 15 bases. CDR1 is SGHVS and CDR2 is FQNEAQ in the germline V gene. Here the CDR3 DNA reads TGTGCCAGCAGCTTAGACAGGGAAGGTTTGGACACTGAAGCTTTCTTT. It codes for CASSLDREGLDTEAFF.

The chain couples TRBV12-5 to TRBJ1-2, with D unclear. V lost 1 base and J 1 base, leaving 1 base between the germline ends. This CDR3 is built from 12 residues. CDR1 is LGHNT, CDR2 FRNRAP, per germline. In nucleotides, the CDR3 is TGTGCTAGTGGTTTGGGTAACTATGGCTACACCTTC. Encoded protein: CASGLGNYGYTF.

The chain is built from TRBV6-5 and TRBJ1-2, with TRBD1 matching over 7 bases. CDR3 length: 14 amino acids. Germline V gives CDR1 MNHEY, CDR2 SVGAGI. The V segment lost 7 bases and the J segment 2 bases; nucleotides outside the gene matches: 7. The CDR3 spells CASMPSGGNYGYTF. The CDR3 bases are TGTGCCAGCATGCCTTCAGGGGGGAACTATGGCTACACCTTC.

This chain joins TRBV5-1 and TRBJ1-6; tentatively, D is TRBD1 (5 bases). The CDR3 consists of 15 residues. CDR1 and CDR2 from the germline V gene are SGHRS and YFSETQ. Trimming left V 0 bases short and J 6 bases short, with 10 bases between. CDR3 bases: TGCGCCAGCAGCTTGGCCGCTAGGGGTAATTCACCCCTCCACTTT. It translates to CASSLAARGNSPLHF.

This CDR3 reads CASSYSVGTSGNTIYF. CDR3 DNA sequence: TGTGCCAGCAGTTACTCGGTCGGGACCTCTGGAAACACCATATATTTT. This rearrangement joins TRBV6-2 or TRBV6-3 to TRBJ1-3, with D maybe TRBD1 (5 bases). Trimming pared 0 bases from V and 0 bases from J, leaving 9 bases between. This CDR3 contains 16 residues. Germline values: CDR1 MNHEY, CDR2 SVGEGT.

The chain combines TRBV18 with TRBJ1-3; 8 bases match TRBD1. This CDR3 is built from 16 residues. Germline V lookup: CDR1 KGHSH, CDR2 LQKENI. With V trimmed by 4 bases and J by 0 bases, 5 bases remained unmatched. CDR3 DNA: TGTGCCAGCTCACACGGACAGGGCAGCTCTGGAAACACCATATATTTT. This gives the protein CASSHGQGSSGNTIYF. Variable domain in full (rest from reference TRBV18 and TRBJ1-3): NAGVMQNPRHLVRRRGQEARLRCSPMKGHSHVYWYRQLPEEGLKFMVYLQKENIIDESGMPKERFSAEFPKEGPSILRIQQVVRGDSAAYFCASSHGQGSSGNTIYFGEGSWLTVV.

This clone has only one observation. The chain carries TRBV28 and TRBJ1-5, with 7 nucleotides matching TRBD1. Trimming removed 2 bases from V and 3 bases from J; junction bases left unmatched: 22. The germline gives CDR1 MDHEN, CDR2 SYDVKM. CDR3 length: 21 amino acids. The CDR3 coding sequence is TGTGCCAGCAGTTTAGTTTTAAATTGGGGACAGAGCACTCCGGTCAATCAGCCCCAGCATTTT. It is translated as CASSLVLNWGQSTPVNQPQHF.

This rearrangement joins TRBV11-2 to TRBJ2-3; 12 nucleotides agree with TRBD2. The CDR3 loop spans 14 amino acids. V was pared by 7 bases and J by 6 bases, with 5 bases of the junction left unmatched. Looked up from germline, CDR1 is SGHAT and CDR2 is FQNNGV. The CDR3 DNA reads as TGTGCCAGCACCCTAGCGGGAGGGCCGGATACGCAGTATTTT. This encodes CASTLAGGPDTQYF.

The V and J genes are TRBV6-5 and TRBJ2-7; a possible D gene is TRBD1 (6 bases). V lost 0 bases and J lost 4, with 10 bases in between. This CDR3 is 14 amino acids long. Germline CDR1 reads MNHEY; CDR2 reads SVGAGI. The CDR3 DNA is TGTGCCAGCAGTTACTCCGGGACACTATACGAGCAGTACTTC. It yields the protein CASSYSGTLYEQYF.

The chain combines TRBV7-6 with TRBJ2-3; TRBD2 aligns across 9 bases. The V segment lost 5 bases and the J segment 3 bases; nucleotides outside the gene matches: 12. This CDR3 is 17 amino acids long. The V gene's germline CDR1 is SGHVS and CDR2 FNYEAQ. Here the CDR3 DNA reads TGTGCCAGCAGCGCAGGGATCCCCACTAGCGGGACAGATACGCAGTATTTT. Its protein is CASSAGIPTSGTDTQYF.

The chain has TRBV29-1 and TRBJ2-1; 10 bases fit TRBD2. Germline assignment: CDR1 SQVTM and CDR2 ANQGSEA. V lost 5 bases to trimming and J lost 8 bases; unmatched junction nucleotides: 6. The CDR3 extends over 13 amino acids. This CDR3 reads CSVKRTSGDEQFF. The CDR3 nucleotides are TGCAGCGTTAAAAGGACTAGCGGCGATGAGCAGTTCTTC.

The CDR3 region is CASSRSHIGTSGTSTDTQYF. The CDR3 DNA reads as TGTGCCAGCAGCCGATCTCATATCGGGACTAGCGGGACCAGTACAGATACGCAGTATTTT. This chain uses TRBV5-4 with TRBJ2-3; 13 nucleotides agree with TRBD2. V was pared by 4 bases and J by 3 bases, with 17 bases of the junction left unmatched. Germline assignment: CDR1 SGHNT and CDR2 YYREEE (reference sequence). The CDR3 contains 20 residues.

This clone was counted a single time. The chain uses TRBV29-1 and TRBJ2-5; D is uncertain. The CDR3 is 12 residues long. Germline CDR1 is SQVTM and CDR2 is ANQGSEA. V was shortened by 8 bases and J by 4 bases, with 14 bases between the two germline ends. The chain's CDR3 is CSSREGLETQYF. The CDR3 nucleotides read TGCAGCTCCCGTGAAGGGCTAGAGACCCAGTACTTC.

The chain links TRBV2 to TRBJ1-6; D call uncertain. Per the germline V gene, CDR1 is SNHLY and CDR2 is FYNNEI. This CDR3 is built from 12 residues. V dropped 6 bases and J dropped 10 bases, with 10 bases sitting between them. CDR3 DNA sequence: TGTGCCAGCAGAATGACCCGGTCACCCCTCCACTTT. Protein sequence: CASRMTRSPLHF.

CDR3 DNA: TGTGCCACCAGCAGTCTACAGGGAAACACCATATATTTT. Encoded protein: CATSSLQGNTIYF. J is TRBJ1-3 and V is TRBV15; D gene unclear. The CDR3 has 13 amino acids. The V end was cut by 3 bases, the J end by 4 bases, with 7 bases between. Germline-derived CDR1 and CDR2 are LNHNV and YYDKDF (reference sequence).